One sample yielded the 27 T cell receptor beta chains listed below, sequenced in a study of cytomegalovirus exposure and HLA in healthy donors. Both 60 Vbeta primers and 13 Jbeta primers went into the PCR. Using immunoSEQ multiplex PCR, the repertoire was profiled, and TCRdb retains in-frame clones only, with some absent. The sample has 300,000 or so clones, just under 85% seen once. Sequences were obtained from PBMCs. These receptors originate from a woman between 40 and 50 years old in good health and CMV-seropositive.

This chain links TRBV27 with TRBJ2-5; 8 bases match TRBD2. The J call may be in error: the DNA end matches TRBJ2-7 better. CDR3 size: 16 residues. Germline CDR1 MNHEY, CDR2 SMNVEV (reference sequence). The CDR3 here is CASSSFRAGGNYEQYF. The CDR3 bases are TGTGCCAGCAGTTCTTTCCGGGCGGGGGGAAACTACGAGCAGTACTTC.

The rearrangement joins TRBV7-2 to TRBJ2-7; TRBD2 matches at 8 bases. V dropped 5 bases and J dropped 2; count of bases not matched to a gene: 11. The CDR3 covers 16 residues. Germline V gene data show CDR1 as SGHTA and CDR2 as FQGNSA. DNA for the CDR3: TGTGCCAGCAGCCCGACTTGGGCGGGAGGAACCTACGAGCAGTACTTC. It codes for CASSPTWAGGTYEQYF.

The rearrangement uses TRBV7-2 and TRBJ1-1; 12 nucleotides align to TRBD1. This CDR3 region has 17 residues. Germline CDR1 reads SGHTA; CDR2 reads FQGNSA. V shed 4 bases, J shed 8 bases, and the junction held 14 bases outside the gene matches. The CDR3 DNA sequence: TGTGCCAGCAGCTCCCGGGGACAGGGGGCGAAAATGGGCGAAGCTTTCTTT. It codes for CASSSRGQGAKMGEAFF.

The genes are TRBV29-1 and TRBJ1-1; 10 bases map to TRBD1. The CDR3 has 13 amino acids. The germline CDR1 and CDR2 sequences are SQVTM and ANQGSEA. The junction had 3 bases not matched to a gene; V was cut back by 3 bases and J by 5 bases. The DNA of the CDR3 is TGCAGCGTTGAGGCGGGACAGGGGACTGAAGCTTTCTTT. It codes for CSVEAGQGTEAFF.

This chain joins TRBV7-9 and TRBJ1-1; 7 bases map to TRBD1. This CDR3 comprises 15 residues. Trimming took 0 bases from V and 4 from J; bases not matched to a gene: 5. Germline lookup yields CDR1 SEHNR and CDR2 FQNEAQ (reference sequence). This CDR3 is CASSLATSGGTEAFF. The CDR3 coding sequence is TGTGCCAGCAGCTTAGCCACCTCAGGGGGCACTGAAGCTTTCTTT.

The chain uses TRBV28 and TRBJ1-6, with a possible D match to TRBD1 (6 bases). V gave up 2 bases and J gave up 7 bases, with 18 bases separating them. CDR3 size: 17 residues. Germline CDR1 reads MDHEN; CDR2 reads SYDVKM. The CDR3 protein is CASSLIGTLFSNSPLHF. CDR3 DNA: TGTGCCAGCAGTTTAATCGGGACACTTTTTTCGAATTCACCCCTCCACTTT.

This chain connects TRBV7-9 to TRBJ1-3; no firm D call. V gave up 3 bases and J gave up 7 bases, with 10 bases separating them. The CDR3 length is 13 residues. Germline assignment: CDR1 SEHNR and CDR2 FQNEAQ (reference sequence). The CDR3 loop reads CASSLVGLNTIYF. DNA for the CDR3: TGTGCCAGCAGCTTGGTTGGGCTTAACACCATATATTTT.

The V and J genes are TRBV28 and TRBJ2-7; 10 bases are a match to TRBD2. This CDR3 has 15 amino acids. V gave up 4 bases and J gave up 6 bases; unmatched junction bases: 9. The germline CDR1 and CDR2 sequences are MDHEN and SYDVKM. In DNA, the CDR3 is TGTGCCAGCAGTTCGAGGGCTAGCGGGAGACCCGAGCAGTACTTC. It encodes CASSSRASGRPEQYF.

This sequence joins TRBV19 and TRBJ2-1; 14 bases fit TRBD2. This CDR3 is 16 amino acids long. V lost 4 bases to trimming and J lost 8 bases; unmatched junction nucleotides: 7. Looked up from germline, CDR1 is LNHDA and CDR2 is SQIVND (reference sequence). The DNA of the CDR3 is TGTGCCAGTAGTAAGGGACTAGCGGGAGTTGAGTATGAGCAGTTCTTC. Its protein product is CASSKGLAGVEYEQFF.

The table lists this clone with a count of one. CDR3 protein: CASSLQGLMNTEAFF. As DNA, the CDR3 is TGTGCCAGCAGCTTGCAGGGGTTAATGAACACTGAAGCTTTCTTT. The V and J genes are TRBV7-9 and TRBJ1-1; a weak D match, TRBD1 (6 bases). The CDR3 has 15 residues. V lost 3 bases and J 0 bases, leaving 11 bases between the germline ends. Germline V gene data show CDR1 as SEHNR and CDR2 as FQNEAQ (reference sequence).

A few counts support this clone. V usage is TRBV28 and J usage is TRBJ1-5; D is unresolved. V was pared by 3 bases and J by 12 bases, with 18 bases between. CDR1 is MDHEN, CDR2 SYDVKM, per germline. The CDR3 length is 14 residues. The CDR3 is CASSFSGYTSSQHF. CDR3 DNA: TGTGCCAGCAGTTTTTCCGGGTACACCTCCAGCCAGCATTTT.

This clone ranks as medium-sized. The V and J genes are TRBV6-1 and TRBJ2-2, with 12 bases matching TRBD2. Germline CDR1 and CDR2: MNHNS and SASEGT. V lost 2 bases and J lost 6; bases outside the gene matches: 1. The CDR3 contains 15 residues. The CDR3 sequence is CASSELAGGPGELFF. CDR3 in DNA: TGTGCCAGCAGTGAACTAGCGGGAGGGCCCGGGGAGCTGTTTTTT.

This clone was seen a handful of times. The chain joins TRBV11-1 to TRBJ1-1, with D possibly matching TRBD1 (5 bases). CDR1 is SGHAT and CDR2 is FQDESV in the germline V gene (reference sequence). V lost 5 bases and J lost 1, with 8 bases in between. This CDR3 comprises 13 residues. In DNA form, the CDR3 reads TGTGCCAGCAGCCCCCAGGGGAACACTGAAGCTTTCTTT. The encoded protein is CASSPQGNTEAFF.

The chain is built from TRBV7-2 and TRBJ2-7; possible D gene TRBD1, 6 bases. CDR3 length: 18 residues. The V and J ends lost 0 bases and 0 bases respectively, with 18 bases between them. Germline values: CDR1 SGHTA, CDR2 FQGNSA. CDR3 residues: CASSLAAGADTSSYEQYF. In DNA, the CDR3 is TGTGCCAGCAGCTTAGCGGCAGGGGCGGATACTAGCTCCTACGAGCAGTACTTC.

This chain uses TRBV5-5 with TRBJ1-1, with D perhaps TRBD1 (5 bases). CDR3 length: 13 residues. Trimming stripped 2 bases from V and 4 bases from J, with 9 bases between. Germline V gives CDR1 SGHKS, CDR2 YYEKEE (reference sequence). The CDR3 spells CASSFVGATEAFF. CDR3 in DNA: TGTGCCAGCAGCTTTGTAGGGGCCACTGAAGCTTTCTTT.

The chain joins TRBV7-9 to TRBJ2-5; tentatively, D is TRBD2 (6 bases). V lost 5 bases and J lost 3, with 16 bases in between. The CDR3 is made up of 15 amino acids. The germline CDR1 and CDR2 sequences are SEHNR and FQNEAQ (reference sequence). The CDR3 sequence: CASSAREAVEETQYF. CDR3 coding DNA: TGTGCCAGCAGCGCCAGGGAGGCGGTAGAAGAGACCCAGTACTTC.

Only one count was recorded for this clone. V and J are TRBV5-1 and TRBJ1-6, with TRBD1 matching 7 bases. The CDR3 has 14 residues. From germline, CDR1 is SGHRS and CDR2 YFSETQ. J lost 9 bases, V lost 0 bases, and 3 bases had no gene match. The DNA for the CDR3 is TGCGCCAGCAGCTTGGCAGGGGACAGTTCACCCCTCCACTTT. The encoded protein is CASSLAGDSSPLHF.

The chain is built from TRBV9 and TRBJ1-5, with TRBD1 matching over 7 bases. Germline V lookup: CDR1 SGDLS, CDR2 YYNGEE. With V trimmed by 0 bases and J by 4 bases, 4 bases remained unmatched. There are 15 residues in the CDR3. CDR3 nucleotides: TGTGCCAGCAGCGTAGACAGGGGAGGTAATCAGCCCCAGCATTTT. Its translation: CASSVDRGGNQPQHF.

This chain connects TRBV5-1 to TRBJ2-6, with 12 bases fitting TRBD1. Germline CDR1 is SGHRS and CDR2 is YFSETQ. V lost 5 bases to trimming and J lost 13 bases; unmatched junction nucleotides: 13. The CDR3 is 16 amino acids. CDR3 region: CASSGVPGTGGRVLTF. Here the CDR3 DNA reads TGCGCCAGCAGTGGGGTGCCCGGGACAGGGGGCCGGGTCCTGACTTTC.

This clone has more than one count but fewer than ten. This rearrangement joins TRBV18 to TRBJ1-1; the D is unclear. The germline gives CDR1 KGHSH, CDR2 LQKENI. Trimming took 2 bases from V and 1 from J, leaving 8 bases between them. This CDR3 spans 14 amino acids. The CDR3 nucleotides read TGTGCCAGCTCACCATTGCAGGAGAACACTGAAGCTTTCTTT. Protein: CASSPLQENTEAFF.

The chain carries TRBV28 and TRBJ2-7, with 7 bases lining up with TRBD2. CDR1 MDHEN and CDR2 SYDVKM come from the germline V gene. This CDR3 comprises 15 residues. The V and J ends lost 3 bases and 3 bases, in that order; junction bases with no gene match: 8. The CDR3 nucleotides are TGTGCCAGCAGTTTTAAAGCGGGATCTGGCTACGAGCAGTACTTC. Its translation is CASSFKAGSGYEQYF.

The chain links TRBV4-1 to TRBJ2-7; tentatively, D is TRBD1 (6 bases). With 4 bases removed from V and 3 bases from J, the gap between germline ends came to 22 bases. Germline CDR1 MGHRA, CDR2 YSYEKL. The CDR3 runs to 17 residues. The CDR3 DNA reads TGCGCCAGCAGCCGCTACTCCGCCCGGGACACCAACTACGAGCAGTACTTC. This encodes CASSRYSARDTNYEQYF.

The table lists this clone with a few counts. The chain combines TRBV7-2 with TRBJ2-5; TRBD2 matches at 9 bases. Germline lookup yields CDR1 SGHTA and CDR2 FQGNSA. The CDR3 loop spans 12 amino acids. The ends lost 5 bases at V and 7 bases at J; junction bases unmatched: 2. The CDR3 DNA reads as TGTGCCAGCAGCGCTAGCGGGGCGACCCAGTACTTC. Translated, it gives CASSASGATQYF.

The chain carries TRBV5-1 and TRBJ1-1; the match to TRBD1 covers 7 bases. Germline CDR1 and CDR2: SGHRS and YFSETQ. The CDR3 covers 13 residues. J lost 5 bases, V lost 4 bases, and 5 bases had no gene match. DNA of the CDR3: TGCGCCAGCAGCGACCAGGGGGATACTGAAGCTTTCTTT. It encodes CASSDQGDTEAFF.

The chain carries TRBV30 and TRBJ2-2; the match to TRBD1 covers 7 bases. The V segment lost 0 bases and the J segment 6 bases; nucleotides outside the gene matches: 4. Germline V gives CDR1 GTSNPN, CDR2 SVGIG (reference sequence). CDR3 length equals 14 residues. CDR3 DNA sequence: TGTGCCTGGAGTGTAAGGCAGGGGGCCGGGGAGCTGTTTTTT. Its protein is CAWSVRQGAGELFF.

This chain links TRBV13 with TRBJ2-7, with TRBD1 identical over 7 bases. Germline V gene sequence: CDR1 PRHDT, CDR2 FYEKMQ (reference sequence). The CDR3 length is 15 residues. V gave up 4 bases and J gave up 3 bases; unmatched junction bases: 9. CDR3 loop: CASSSPRDSNYEQYF. The CDR3 DNA reads as TGTGCCAGCAGCTCCCCCCGGGACAGCAACTACGAGCAGTACTTC.

This rearrangement joins TRBV29-1 to TRBJ2-7; 8 nucleotides agree with TRBD1. The germline gives CDR1 SQVTM, CDR2 ANQGSEA. V lost 6 bases, J lost 2 bases, and 9 bases stayed unmatched. This CDR3 comprises 14 residues. The CDR3 DNA reads TGCAGCGTGGAGACAGGGGAAAAAACCTACGAGCAGTACTTC. As protein: CSVETGEKTYEQYF.